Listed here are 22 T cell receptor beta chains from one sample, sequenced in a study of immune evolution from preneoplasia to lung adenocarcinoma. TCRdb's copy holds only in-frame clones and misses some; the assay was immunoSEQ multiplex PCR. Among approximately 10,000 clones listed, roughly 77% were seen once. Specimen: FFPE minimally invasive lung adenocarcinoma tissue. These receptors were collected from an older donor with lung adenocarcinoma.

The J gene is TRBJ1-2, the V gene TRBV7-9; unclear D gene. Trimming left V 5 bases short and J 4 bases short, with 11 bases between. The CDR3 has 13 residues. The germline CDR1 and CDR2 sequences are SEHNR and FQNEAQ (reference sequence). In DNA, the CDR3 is TGTGCCAGCAGCACCGGACGGAGCTATGGCTACACCTTC. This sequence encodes CASSTGRSYGYTF.

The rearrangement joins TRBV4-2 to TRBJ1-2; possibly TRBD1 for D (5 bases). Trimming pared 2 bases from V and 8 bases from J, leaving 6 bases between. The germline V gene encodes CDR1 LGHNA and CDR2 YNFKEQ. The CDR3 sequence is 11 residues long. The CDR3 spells CASSQRDGYTF. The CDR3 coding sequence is TGTGCCAGCAGCCAAAGGGACGGCTACACCTTC.

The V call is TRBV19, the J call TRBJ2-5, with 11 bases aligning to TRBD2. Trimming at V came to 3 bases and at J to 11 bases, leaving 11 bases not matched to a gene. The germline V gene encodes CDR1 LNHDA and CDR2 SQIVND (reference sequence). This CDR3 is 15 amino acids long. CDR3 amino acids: CASSILLAGAGEQYF. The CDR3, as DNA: TGTGCCAGTAGTATCCTACTAGCGGGAGCGGGTGAGCAGTACTTC.

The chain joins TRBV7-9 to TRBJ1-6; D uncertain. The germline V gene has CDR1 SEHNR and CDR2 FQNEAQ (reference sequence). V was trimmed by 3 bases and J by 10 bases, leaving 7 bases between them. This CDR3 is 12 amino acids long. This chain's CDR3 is CASSFGESPLHF. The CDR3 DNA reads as TGTGCCAGCAGCTTCGGGGAGTCACCCCTCCACTTT. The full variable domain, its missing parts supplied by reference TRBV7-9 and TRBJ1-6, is DTGVSQNPRHKITKRGQNVTFRCDPISEHNRLYWYRQTLGQGPEFLTYFQNEAQLEKSRLLSDRFSAERPKGSFSTLEIQRTEQGDSAMYLCASSFGESPLHFGNGTRLTVT.

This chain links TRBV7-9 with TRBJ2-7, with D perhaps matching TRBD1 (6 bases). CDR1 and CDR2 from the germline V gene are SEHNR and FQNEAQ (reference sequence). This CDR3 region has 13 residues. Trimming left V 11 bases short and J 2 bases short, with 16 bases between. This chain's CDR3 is CASRDTLTYEQYF. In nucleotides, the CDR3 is TGTGCCTCCAGGGACACCCTAACCTACGAGCAGTACTTC.

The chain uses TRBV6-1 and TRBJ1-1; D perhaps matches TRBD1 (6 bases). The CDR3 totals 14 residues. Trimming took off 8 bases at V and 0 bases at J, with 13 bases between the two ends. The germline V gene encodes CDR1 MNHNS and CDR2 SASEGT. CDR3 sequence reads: CASARDNMNTEAFF. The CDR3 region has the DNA TGTGCCAGCGCCCGGGACAACATGAACACTGAAGCTTTCTTT.

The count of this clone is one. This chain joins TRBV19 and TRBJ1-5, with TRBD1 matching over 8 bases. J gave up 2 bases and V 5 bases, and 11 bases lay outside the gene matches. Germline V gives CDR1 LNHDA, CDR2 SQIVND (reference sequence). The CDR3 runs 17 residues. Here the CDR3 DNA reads TGTGCCAGTAGTCCGACAGGGGTTTGGGCCGGCAATCAGCCCCAGCATTTT. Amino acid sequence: CASSPTGVWAGNQPQHF.

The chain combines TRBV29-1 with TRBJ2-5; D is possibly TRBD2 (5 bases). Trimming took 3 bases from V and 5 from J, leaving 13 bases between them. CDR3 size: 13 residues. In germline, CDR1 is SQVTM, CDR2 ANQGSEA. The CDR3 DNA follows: TGCAGCGTTGATTGGCGGGCCGCTGAGACCCAGTACTTC. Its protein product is CSVDWRAAETQYF.

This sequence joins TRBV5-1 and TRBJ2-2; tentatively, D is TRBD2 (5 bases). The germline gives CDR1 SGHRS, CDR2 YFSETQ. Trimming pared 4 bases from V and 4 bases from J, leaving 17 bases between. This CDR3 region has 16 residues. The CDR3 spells CASSPPGLSGTGELFF. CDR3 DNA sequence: TGCGCCAGCAGCCCACCCGGACTCTCAGGCACCGGGGAGCTGTTTTTT.

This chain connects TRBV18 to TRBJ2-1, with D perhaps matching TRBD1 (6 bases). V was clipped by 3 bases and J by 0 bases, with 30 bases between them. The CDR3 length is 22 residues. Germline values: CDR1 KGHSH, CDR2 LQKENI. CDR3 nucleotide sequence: TGTGCCAGCTCACCGTGGGGGACCGTGACAGGCACTGAATCGAGCTCCTACAATGAGCAGTTCTTC. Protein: CASSPWGTVTGTESSSYNEQFF.

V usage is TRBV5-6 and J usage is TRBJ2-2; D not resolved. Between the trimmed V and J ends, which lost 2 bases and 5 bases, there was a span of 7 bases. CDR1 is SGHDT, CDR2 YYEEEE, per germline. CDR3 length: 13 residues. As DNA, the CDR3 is TGTGCCAGCAGCTTTTTCATGACCGGGGAGCTGTTTTTT. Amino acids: CASSFFMTGELFF.

This CDR3 is CSVDEMGSTYGYTF. The DNA for the CDR3 is TGCAGCGTTGATGAGATGGGGTCGACCTATGGCTACACCTTC. The chain combines TRBV29-1 with TRBJ1-2; D gene unclear. V was cut by 3 bases and J by 4 bases, with 15 bases left in between. The CDR3 is 14 amino acids. Germline loops: CDR1 SQVTM, CDR2 ANQGSEA. Using reference TRBV29-1 and TRBJ1-2 for the parts outside the CDR3, the full variable domain is SAVISQKPSRDICQRGTSLTIQCQVDSQVTMMFWYRQQPGQSLTLIATANQGSEATYESGFVIDKFPISRPNLTFSTLTVSNMSPEDSSIYLCSVDEMGSTYGYTFGSGTRLTVV.

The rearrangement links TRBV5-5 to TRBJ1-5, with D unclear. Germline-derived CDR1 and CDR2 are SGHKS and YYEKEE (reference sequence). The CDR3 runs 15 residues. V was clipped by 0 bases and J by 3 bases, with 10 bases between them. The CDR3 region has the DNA TGTGCCAGCAGCTTGGTATTGGGCAACAATCAGCCCCAGCATTTT. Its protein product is CASSLVLGNNQPQHF.

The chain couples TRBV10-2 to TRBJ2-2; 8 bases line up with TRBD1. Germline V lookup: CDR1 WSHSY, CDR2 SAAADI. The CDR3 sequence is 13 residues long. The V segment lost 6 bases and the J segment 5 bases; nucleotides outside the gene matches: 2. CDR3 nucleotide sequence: TGCGCCAGCAGGACAGGGGTAACCGGGGAGCTGTTTTTT. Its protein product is CASRTGVTGELFF.

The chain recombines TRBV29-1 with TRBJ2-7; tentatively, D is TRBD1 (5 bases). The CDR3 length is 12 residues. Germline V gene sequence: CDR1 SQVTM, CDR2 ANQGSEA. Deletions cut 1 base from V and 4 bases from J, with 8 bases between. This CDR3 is CSVEVAGYEQYF. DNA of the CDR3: TGCAGCGTTGAAGTGGCAGGGTACGAGCAGTACTTC.

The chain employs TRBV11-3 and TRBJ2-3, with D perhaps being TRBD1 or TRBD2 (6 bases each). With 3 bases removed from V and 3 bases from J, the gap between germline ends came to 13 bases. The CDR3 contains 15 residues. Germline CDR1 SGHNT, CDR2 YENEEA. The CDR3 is CASSLDSGGTDTQYF. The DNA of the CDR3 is TGTGCCAGCAGCTTGGACAGTGGGGGGACAGATACGCAGTATTTT.

The CDR3 bases are TGCGCCAGCAGCTTGGAAGTGTCACACAACTATGGCTACACCTTC. Translation gives CASSLEVSHNYGYTF. This chain connects TRBV5-1 to TRBJ1-2, with D uncertain. V was shortened by 0 bases and J by 2 bases, with 11 bases between the two germline ends. The CDR3 length is 15 residues. Germline CDR1 reads SGHRS; CDR2 reads YFSETQ.

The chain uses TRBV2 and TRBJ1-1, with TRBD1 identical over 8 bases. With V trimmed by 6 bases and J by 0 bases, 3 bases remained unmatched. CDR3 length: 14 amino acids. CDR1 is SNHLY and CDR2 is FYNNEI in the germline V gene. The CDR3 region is CASRQGEVNTEAFF. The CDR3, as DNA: TGTGCCAGCAGACAGGGGGAGGTGAACACTGAAGCTTTCTTT.

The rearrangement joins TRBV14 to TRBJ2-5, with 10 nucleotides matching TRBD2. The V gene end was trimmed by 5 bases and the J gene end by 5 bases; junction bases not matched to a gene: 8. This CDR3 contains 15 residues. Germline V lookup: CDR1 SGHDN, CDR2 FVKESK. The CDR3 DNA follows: TGTGCCAGCAGCACCCTAGCGGGAGCGGTGGAGACCCAGTACTTC. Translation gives CASSTLAGAVETQYF.

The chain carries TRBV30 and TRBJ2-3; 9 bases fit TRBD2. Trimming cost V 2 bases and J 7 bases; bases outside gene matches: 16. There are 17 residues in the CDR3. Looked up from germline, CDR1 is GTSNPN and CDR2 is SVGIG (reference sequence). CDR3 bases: TGTGCCTGGAGTCTTATCTCTAGCGGGATTCTTTCAAATACGCAGTATTTT. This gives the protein CAWSLISSGILSNTQYF.

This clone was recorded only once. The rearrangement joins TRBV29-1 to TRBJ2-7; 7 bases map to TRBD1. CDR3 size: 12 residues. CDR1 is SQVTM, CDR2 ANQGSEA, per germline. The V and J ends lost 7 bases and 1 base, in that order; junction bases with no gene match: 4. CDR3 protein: CSAGQASYEQYF. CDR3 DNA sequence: TGCAGCGCCGGACAGGCGTCCTACGAGCAGTACTTC.

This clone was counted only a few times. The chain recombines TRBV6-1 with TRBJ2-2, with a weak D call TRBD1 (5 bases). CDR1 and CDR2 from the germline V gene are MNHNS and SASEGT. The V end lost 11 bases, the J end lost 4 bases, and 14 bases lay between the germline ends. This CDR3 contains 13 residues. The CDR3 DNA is TGTGCCTCAACGACAGAAGGCACCGGGGAGCTGTTTTTT. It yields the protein CASTTEGTGELFF.